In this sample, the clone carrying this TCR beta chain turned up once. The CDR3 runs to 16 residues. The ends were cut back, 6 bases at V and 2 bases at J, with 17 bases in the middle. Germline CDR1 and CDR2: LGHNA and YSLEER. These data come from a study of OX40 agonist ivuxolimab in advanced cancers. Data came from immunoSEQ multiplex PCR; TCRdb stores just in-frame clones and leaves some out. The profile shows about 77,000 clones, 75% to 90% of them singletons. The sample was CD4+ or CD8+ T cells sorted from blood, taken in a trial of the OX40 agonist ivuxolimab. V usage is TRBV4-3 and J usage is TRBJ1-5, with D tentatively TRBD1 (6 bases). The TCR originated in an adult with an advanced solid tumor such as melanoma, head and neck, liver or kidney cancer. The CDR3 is CASSLDTGMGNQPQHF. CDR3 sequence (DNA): TGCGCCAGCAGTCTAGACACAGGGATGGGCAATCAGCCCCAGCATTTT.